This TCR beta chain was found in a study of cytomegalovirus exposure and HLA in healthy donors. Broader study findings: Analyses of presence and absence presupposed an approximately uniform sequencing depth across donors. Most subjects had HLA-A and HLA-B alleles reportedly predicted accurately by TCR beta sequences.

PCR used 60 Vbeta primers and 13 Jbeta primers. Measured with immunoSEQ multiplex PCR; TCRdb has only the in-frame clones, and not every one. The sample has about 200,000 clones; around 80% are singletons. This clone has more than one count but fewer than ten. As yet, its antigen is unknown. In germline, CDR1 is LNHDA, CDR2 SQIVND (reference sequence). V shed 3 bases and J 2 bases; nucleotides not matched to a gene: 1. The CDR3 contains 15 residues. This receptor was identified in a woman aged 25-40 years in good health and CMV-seropositive. The sequencing sample was made of PBMCs. The chain joins TRBV19 to TRBJ1-1; 12 nucleotides line up with TRBD1. Here the CDR3 reads CASSIGTGGNTEAFF. CDR3 sequence (DNA): TGTGCCAGTAGTATTGGGACAGGGGGCAACACTGAAGCTTTCTTT.